This T cell receptor (beta chain) was sequenced in a study of blood T cell repertoires in COVID-19. Overall study: Acute and convalescent COVID-19 specimens originated in the United States, Italy and Spain. The cDNA or gDNA used as material had been derived from T cells, B-cell-depleted T cells, or PBMCs.

Original processing notes: Estimation of nucleated cell counts relied on the amplification of reference gene primers. The protocol was immunoSEQ multiplex PCR, while the TCRdb copy is restricted to in-frame clones and leaves out a portion. The V and J calls and clone size were taken over from that table, and D and trimming were inferred from the DNA. Among 55,000 to 85,000 clones listed, 70% to 85% were seen once. Germline values: CDR1 ENHRY, CDR2 SYGVKD. CDR3 length equals 16 residues. The trim removed 4 bases at V and 2 bases at J, leaving 3 bases unmatched. The J gene is TRBJ2-2, the V gene TRBV10-3; 11 bases are a match to TRBD2. The sequenced sample consisted of peripheral blood. The receptor was isolated from a woman in her 70s with acute or convalescent COVID-19. The CDR3 reads CAISGGTSGNTGELFF. Written as DNA, the CDR3 is TGTGCCATCAGTGGCGGGACTAGCGGTAACACCGGGGAGCTGTTTTTT.